A single sample is the source of the 20 T cell receptor beta chains below, sequenced in a study of blood T cell repertoires in COVID-19. The assay was immunoSEQ multiplex PCR, and TCRdb's table has in-frame clones only and misses some. Of some 190,000 clones listed, 70% to 90% are singletons. Sequencing used peripheral blood. Receptors originate from a woman in her 70s with active or convalescent COVID-19.

This clone was picked up one time. The V call is TRBV4-1, the J call TRBJ2-3, with TRBD2 matching over 13 bases. The CDR3 has 17 residues. Germline assignment: CDR1 MGHRA and CDR2 YSYEKL. V lost 0 bases, J lost 7 bases, and 7 bases stayed unmatched. The CDR3 region is CASSQDWRTSGRNTQYF. The DNA for the CDR3 is TGCGCCAGCAGCCAAGATTGGAGGACTAGCGGGAGAAATACGCAGTATTTT.

The rearrangement uses TRBV5-6 and TRBJ1-2; TRBD1 might be the D (5 bases). Germline V gene data show CDR1 as SGHDT and CDR2 as YYEEEE. The CDR3 is made up of 14 amino acids. V was shortened by 2 bases and J by 11 bases, with 19 bases between the two germline ends. CDR3 region: CASSLPGGLDRYTF. The DNA for the CDR3 is TGTGCCAGCAGCTTACCCGGGGGACTGGATCGGTACACCTTC.

This clone was recorded once. The genes are TRBV6-5 and TRBJ1-4; D is undetermined. The V end lost 0 bases, the J end lost 8 bases, and 13 bases lay between the germline ends. This CDR3 has 15 residues. Germline V gene lookup returns CDR1 MNHEY and CDR2 SVGAGI. The CDR3 spells CASSYSRGPREKLFF. The DNA of the CDR3 is TGTGCCAGCAGTTACTCGAGAGGTCCCAGAGAAAAACTGTTTTTT.

The count of this clone is one. The V gene is TRBV15, the J gene TRBJ2-2; tentative D call: TRBD1 (5 bases). Germline V gene sequence: CDR1 LNHNV, CDR2 YYDKDF (reference sequence). The CDR3 is made up of 16 amino acids. Deletions cut 0 bases from V and 0 bases from J, with 8 bases between. CDR3 sequence reads: CATSRDVTANTGELFF. The CDR3 region has the DNA TGTGCCACCAGCAGAGATGTGACAGCGAACACCGGGGAGCTGTTTTTT.

The chain recombines TRBV5-4 with TRBJ2-7, with TRBD2 identical over 12 bases. Per germline, CDR1 SGHNT and CDR2 YYREEE (reference sequence). This CDR3 has 15 residues. V was clipped by 1 base and J by 4 bases; unmatched bases: 3. The CDR3 here is CASSLRTSGTYEQYF. CDR3 nucleotides: TGTGCCAGCAGCTTGCGGACTAGCGGGACTTACGAGCAGTACTTC. Full variable domain (rest looked up from reference TRBV5-4 and TRBJ2-7): ETGVTQSPTHLIKTRGQQVTLRCSSQSGHNTVSWYQQALGQGPQFIFQYYREEENGRGNFPPRFSGLQFPNYSSELNVNALELDDSALYLCASSLRTSGTYEQYFGPGTRLTVT.

The V and J genes are TRBV6-5 and TRBJ2-5; the match to TRBD2 covers 9 bases. Trimming cost V 0 bases and J 5 bases; bases outside gene matches: 7. The CDR3 is 16 residues long. Germline-derived CDR1 and CDR2 are MNHEY and SVGAGI. The CDR3 loop is CASSYSASGNRETQYF. The CDR3 nucleotides read TGTGCCAGCAGTTACTCGGCTAGCGGGAACAGGGAGACCCAGTACTTC.

The V gene is TRBV3-1 (or the pseudogene TRBV3-2), the J gene TRBJ1-1; no clear D gene. Germline V gives CDR1 LGHDT, CDR2 YNNKEL (reference sequence). The germline V and J ends were trimmed by 5 bases and 10 bases, with 17 bases remaining between them. The CDR3 runs to 13 residues. The CDR3 loop reads CASSSLGSPGAFF. For the CDR3, the DNA is TGTGCCAGCAGCTCCCTCGGGTCGCCGGGAGCTTTCTTT.

The V call is TRBV28, the J call TRBJ1-6, with unresolved D. The V gene's germline CDR1 is MDHEN and CDR2 SYDVKM. The CDR3 length is 14 residues. Deletions cut 7 bases from V and 0 bases from J, with 7 bases between. For the CDR3, the DNA is TGTGCCAGCATCCGGTACTCCTATAATTCACCCCTCCACTTT. Its protein product is CASIRYSYNSPLHF.

V and J are TRBV18 and TRBJ1-1, with a weak D call TRBD1 (6 bases). CDR1 and CDR2 (germline): KGHSH, LQKENI. The V end lost 6 bases, the J end lost 5 bases, and 16 bases lay between the germline ends. The CDR3 has 14 residues. CDR3 sequence (DNA): TGTGCCAGCTCCCGTAATACAGGGTTGACTGAAGCTTTCTTT. Translated: CASSRNTGLTEAFF.

V is TRBV19 and J is TRBJ2-5, with 7 bases aligning to TRBD2. Per the germline V gene, CDR1 is LNHDA and CDR2 is SQIVND (reference sequence). J gave up 4 bases and V 4 bases, and 12 bases lay outside the gene matches. The CDR3 runs 16 residues. The CDR3, as DNA: TGTGCCAGTAGTACTCATCTAGCGGAGATGGGAGAGACCCAGTACTTC. Translation gives CASSTHLAEMGETQYF. Filled out from reference TRBV19 and TRBJ2-5, the complete variable domain reads DGGITQSPKYLFRKEGQNVTLSCEQNLNHDAMYWYRQDPGQGLRLIYYSQIVNDFQKGDIAEGYSVSREKKESFPLTVTSAQKNPTAFYLCASSTHLAEMGETQYFGPGTRLLVL.

This clone has a single count. The chain couples TRBV9 to TRBJ2-2; perhaps TRBD2 as D (6 bases). Per germline, CDR1 SGDLS and CDR2 YYNGEE. The germline V and J ends were trimmed by 3 bases and 6 bases, with 12 bases remaining between them. The CDR3 is 14 residues long. Written as DNA, the CDR3 is TGTGCCAGCAGCGAGACGTCGGGAGCCGGGGAGCTGTTTTTT. Translation gives CASSETSGAGELFF.

This clone is categorized as medium-sized. This rearrangement joins TRBV6-4 to TRBJ2-2; 9 bases line up with TRBD2. Losses at the gene ends were 0 bases for V and 3 bases for J; bases not matched to a gene: 2. In germline, CDR1 is MRHNA, CDR2 SNTAGT. The CDR3 is 16 residues long. In DNA, the CDR3 is TGTGCCAGCAGTGACTCGGTAGCGGGAGACACCGGGGAGCTGTTTTTT. Its translation is CASSDSVAGDTGELFF.

A remark on this clone: At one end the junction does not follow the germline gene, possibly because of a read error. V usage is TRBV29-1 and J usage is TRBJ2-5; D is perhaps TRBD1 (5 bases). CDR3 length equals 13 residues. Germline V gene sequence: CDR1 SQVTM, CDR2 ANQGSEA. This CDR3 is CSVQETVGETQYF. CDR3 sequence (DNA): TGCAGCGTTCAAGAGACAGTGGGAGAGACCCAGTACTTC.

The rearrangement uses TRBV20-1 and TRBJ2-7; TRBD2 matches at 15 bases. V shed 3 bases and J 4 bases; nucleotides not matched to a gene: 1. This CDR3 is 14 amino acids long. Germline-derived CDR1 and CDR2 are DFQATT and SNEGSKA (reference sequence). The CDR3 sequence: CSASGTSGRYEQYF. Here the CDR3 DNA reads TGCAGTGCTAGTGGGACTAGCGGGAGGTACGAGCAGTACTTC.

The table lists this clone with a count of one. The chain links TRBV29-1 to TRBJ2-1, with D perhaps TRBD2 (5 bases). Germline CDR1 reads SQVTM; CDR2 reads ANQGSEA. The length of the CDR3 is 15 residues. V dropped 1 base and J dropped 0 bases, with 10 bases sitting between them. DNA of the CDR3: TGCAGCGTTGAAGGGACTCAGAGCTCCTACAATGAGCAGTTCTTC. This translates into CSVEGTQSSYNEQFF.

The chain combines TRBV3-1 (or the pseudogene TRBV3-2) with TRBJ1-2; perhaps TRBD1 as D (5 bases). Trimming removed 3 bases at V and 0 bases at J, with 11 bases between. The CDR3 runs to 15 residues. Germline CDR1 reads LGHDT; CDR2 reads YNNKEL (reference sequence). CDR3 in amino acids: CASSQIWGPNYGYTF. The CDR3, as DNA: TGTGCCAGCAGCCAGATCTGGGGCCCTAACTATGGCTACACCTTC.

This clone is a singleton in its sample. This chain connects TRBV18 to TRBJ2-1; D is possibly TRBD1 (5 bases). Germline values: CDR1 KGHSH, CDR2 LQKENI. V was pared by 3 bases and J by 5 bases, with 11 bases between. The CDR3 is made up of 14 amino acids. For the CDR3, the DNA is TGTGCCAGCTCACCGCTCGGCAGGGACAATGAGCAGTTCTTC. Its protein is CASSPLGRDNEQFF.

The CDR3 spells CASSPGTGQETQYF. The CDR3, as DNA: TGTGCCAGCAGTCCCGGGACAGGACAAGAGACCCAGTACTTC. The chain has TRBV2 and TRBJ2-5, with 8 bases lining up with TRBD1. Germline values: CDR1 SNHLY, CDR2 FYNNEI. This CDR3 has 14 residues. With V trimmed by 5 bases and J by 2 bases, 4 bases remained unmatched.

The chain couples TRBV6-2 or TRBV6-3 to TRBJ2-2, with D perhaps matching TRBD2 (6 bases). V shed 5 bases and J shed 7 bases, with 14 bases lying between them. CDR3 length: 14 residues. Germline CDR1 MNHEY, CDR2 SVGEGT. Here the CDR3 reads CASSRIWGDGELFF. The CDR3 region has the DNA TGTGCCAGCAGTCGCATTTGGGGGGACGGGGAGCTGTTTTTT.

The CDR3, as DNA: TGCGCCAGCAGCCCCCAGGGGGCGTTGTATGAGCAGTTCTTC. It encodes CASSPQGALYEQFF. This chain connects TRBV4-1 to TRBJ2-1, with 8 bases identical to TRBD1. The V gene's germline CDR1 is MGHRA and CDR2 YSYEKL. The V and J ends lost 4 bases and 8 bases, in that order; junction bases with no gene match: 7. The CDR3 is made up of 14 amino acids.